The 24 T cell receptor beta chains below come from one sample, sequenced in a study of blood T cell repertoires in COVID-19. Generated by immunoSEQ multiplex PCR, the TCRdb table keeps only in-frame clones and is missing some. The table shows 250,000 or so clones, with approximately 86% occurring only once. Input material: peripheral blood. The receptor set was obtained from an older man with acute or convalescent COVID-19.

This clone was counted between two and nine times. The chain couples TRBV18 to TRBJ2-7, with 8 bases identical to TRBD1. CDR1 is KGHSH and CDR2 is LQKENI in the germline V gene. Losses at the gene ends were 6 bases for V and 3 bases for J; bases not matched to a gene: 7. The CDR3 extends over 14 amino acids. In DNA form, the CDR3 reads TGTGCCAGCTCCGAGACAGGGGTAGGCTACGAGCAGTACTTC. This encodes CASSETGVGYEQYF.

The chain carries TRBV5-6 and TRBJ1-5; tentatively, D is TRBD1 (6 bases). The CDR3 covers 15 residues. The V and J ends lost 1 base and 2 bases respectively, with 10 bases between them. Germline V gene sequence: CDR1 SGHDT, CDR2 YYEEEE. In DNA form, the CDR3 reads TGTGCCAGCAGCTTGATGGCAGGGGGCAATCAGCCCCAGCATTTT. Its protein is CASSLMAGGNQPQHF.

The rearrangement links TRBV12-3 or TRBV12-4 to TRBJ1-5; D remains unclear. Trimming cost V 3 bases and J 5 bases, with 8 bases left between them. The CDR3 extends over 13 amino acids. The DNA for the CDR3 is TGTGCCAGCAGTTTTGGAGTCGATCAGCCCCAGCATTTT. This gives the protein CASSFGVDQPQHF.

The chain uses TRBV9 and TRBJ1-1; 8 nucleotides agree with TRBD1. Unmatched junction bases numbered 7, after V lost 5 bases and J lost 1 base. The CDR3 covers 15 residues. Germline CDR1 is SGDLS and CDR2 is YYNGEE. CDR3 in DNA: TGTGCCAGCAGTCCCCGGACAGGGCAGAACACTGAAGCTTTCTTT. Translating gives CASSPRTGQNTEAFF.

The rearrangement uses TRBV5-1 and TRBJ2-3, with TRBD1 matching 11 bases. The V and J ends lost 4 bases and 3 bases, in that order; junction bases with no gene match: 7. Germline V gene sequence: CDR1 SGHRS, CDR2 YFSETQ. The CDR3 contains 16 residues. The CDR3 coding sequence is TGCGCCAGCAGCCCTCGGACAGGGGGCTTGACAGATACGCAGTATTTT. Its translation is CASSPRTGGLTDTQYF. The variable domain in full, completed from reference TRBV5-1 and TRBJ2-3, reads KAGVTQTPRYLIKTRGQQVTLSCSPISGHRSVSWYQQTPGQGLQFLFEYFSETQRNKGNFPGRFSGRQFSNSRSEMNVSTLELGDSALYLCASSPRTGGLTDTQYFGPGTRLTVL.

The chain employs TRBV7-2 and TRBJ2-5, with D possibly matching TRBD2 (6 bases). The germline V gene encodes CDR1 SGHTA and CDR2 FQGNSA. Trimming removed 6 bases from V and 0 bases from J, with 11 bases in between. This CDR3 is built from 14 residues. CDR3 sequence (DNA): TGTGCCAGCAGTTCCCGGGACTACCAAGAGACCCAGTACTTC. Translation: CASSSRDYQETQYF.

V is TRBV25-1 and J is TRBJ2-1, with a weak D call TRBD2 (6 bases). The CDR3 extends over 16 amino acids. V was pared by 3 bases and J by 4 bases, with 16 bases between. Germline V gene sequence: CDR1 MGHDK, CDR2 SYGVNS. The CDR3 DNA is TGTGCCAGCAGTGACTCTTCTAGCGTAGCATACAATGAGCAGTTCTTC. Translation gives CASSDSSSVAYNEQFF.

V gene TRBV4-3 combines with J gene TRBJ2-7; 7 bases agree with TRBD2. Trimming at V came to 0 bases and at J to 6 bases, leaving 14 bases not matched to a gene. The germline gives CDR1 LGHNA, CDR2 YSLEER. This CDR3 is built from 17 residues. The CDR3 coding sequence is TGCGCCAGCAGCCAAGATTTCGGGGCGGGAGTTGGCTCCGAGCAGTACTTC. Its protein is CASSQDFGAGVGSEQYF.

In the case of this clone: At one of its ends the junction is not consistent with the germline gene, which may arise from a read error. The chain combines TRBV6-2 or TRBV6-3 with TRBJ1-5; D is unclear. CDR1 and CDR2 (germline): MNHEY, SVGEGT. The CDR3 is 14 residues long. Here the CDR3 DNA reads TGTGCCAGCAGCGACCGGAGCAGCAAGCAGCCCCAGCATTTT. This gives the protein CASSDRSSKQPQHF.

The V call is TRBV5-1, the J call TRBJ2-1; 8 bases agree with TRBD2. This CDR3 spans 14 amino acids. Trimming took 7 bases from V and 4 from J; bases not matched to a gene: 7. Looked up from germline, CDR1 is SGHRS and CDR2 is YFSETQ. CDR3 coding DNA: TGCGCCAGCGCCACTAGCGGCGATTACAATGAGCAGTTCTTC. This encodes CASATSGDYNEQFF.

J is TRBJ1-4 and V is TRBV5-1; 7 nucleotides align to TRBD1. CDR1 is SGHRS and CDR2 is YFSETQ in the germline V gene. With V trimmed by 2 bases and J by 4 bases, 5 bases remained unmatched. This CDR3 comprises 15 residues. The CDR3 coding sequence is TGCGCCAGCAGCTTTCAGGGGGTCATTAATGAAAAACTGTTTTTT. It is translated as CASSFQGVINEKLFF.

The V gene is TRBV7-2, the J gene TRBJ2-7; 7 nucleotides match TRBD1. The CDR3 runs 16 residues. V was clipped by 3 bases and J by 0 bases; unmatched bases: 8. Germline V gene data show CDR1 as SGHTA and CDR2 as FQGNSA. The CDR3 region is CASSLVGTESSYEQYF. CDR3 bases: TGTGCCAGCAGCTTGGTCGGGACAGAGAGCTCCTACGAGCAGTACTTC.

The rearrangement links TRBV12-3 or TRBV12-4 to TRBJ1-1; D gene unclear. V was clipped by 7 bases and J by 4 bases, with 13 bases between them. The CDR3 extends over 13 amino acids. The CDR3 sequence is CASTKRETTEAFF. The CDR3 DNA reads as TGTGCCAGCACCAAACGGGAGACCACTGAAGCTTTCTTT.

The chain employs TRBV6-2 or TRBV6-3 and TRBJ2-1; perhaps TRBD1 as D (6 bases). Germline-derived CDR1 and CDR2 are MNHEY and SVGEGT. CDR3 length equals 16 residues. The V end was cut by 6 bases, the J end by 7 bases, with 22 bases between. CDR3 sequence (DNA): TGTGCCAGCAGCCCCCCGACAGGAACCTCTAGGAATGAGCAGTTCTTC. Encoded protein: CASSPPTGTSRNEQFF.

This clone was recorded only once. The V call is TRBV7-2, the J call TRBJ1-2, with D tentatively TRBD1 (6 bases). CDR3 length: 13 amino acids. Germline V CDR1 and CDR2: SGHTA, FQGNSA. The V end was cut by 4 bases, the J end by 4 bases, with 10 bases between. The CDR3 is CASSSDRIYGYTF. For the CDR3, the DNA is TGTGCCAGCAGCTCCGACAGGATCTATGGCTACACCTTC.

The chain combines TRBV7-6 with TRBJ2-1, with TRBD1 matching over 7 bases. Trimming at V came to 4 bases and at J to 0 bases, leaving 12 bases not matched to a gene. Germline V gives CDR1 SGHVS, CDR2 FNYEAQ. The CDR3 is 18 residues long. The CDR3 DNA reads as TGTGCCAGCAGCTATCGAAATCCCGGGACAGCCTCCTACAATGAGCAGTTCTTC. Translating it yields CASSYRNPGTASYNEQFF.

The chain's CDR3 is CASRRVPGQGRLNNSPLHF. CDR3 nucleotides: TGTGCCAGCAGACGAGTCCCGGGACAGGGTCGTTTAAATAATTCACCCCTCCACTTT. The genes are TRBV28 and TRBJ1-6, with 9 bases identical to TRBD1. This CDR3 spans 19 amino acids. Germline-derived CDR1 and CDR2 are MDHEN and SYDVKM. V lost 6 bases and J lost 5; bases outside the gene matches: 17.

The rearrangement joins TRBV7-3 to TRBJ2-1; possible D gene TRBD1, 5 bases. V lost 5 bases and J 1 base, leaving 12 bases between the germline ends. The CDR3 covers 15 residues. CDR1 is SGHTA, CDR2 FQGTGA, per germline. CDR3 bases: TGTGCCAGCAGCCCCTCGACAGCTTCCTACAATGAGCAGTTCTTC. It translates to CASSPSTASYNEQFF.

This chain uses TRBV28 with TRBJ1-1; TRBD1 matches at 7 bases. The CDR3 has 15 residues. Trimming at V came to 5 bases and at J to 10 bases, leaving 16 bases not matched to a gene. Looked up from germline, CDR1 is MDHEN and CDR2 is SYDVKM. CDR3 in DNA: TGTGCCAGCAGTATTTCGGGACAGAGGGTCTCCGCAGCTTTCTTT. Encoded protein: CASSISGQRVSAAFF.

The rearrangement links TRBV11-2 to TRBJ2-3; 13 bases line up with TRBD2. This CDR3 has 16 amino acids. From germline, CDR1 is SGHAT and CDR2 FQNNGV. Trimming cost V 6 bases and J 4 bases; bases outside gene matches: 7. The CDR3 spells CASSSKLAGGPDTQYF. CDR3 sequence (DNA): TGTGCCAGCAGTTCAAAACTAGCGGGGGGGCCAGATACGCAGTATTTT. Supplemented by reference TRBV11-2 and TRBJ2-3, the full variable domain reads EAGVAQSPRYKIIEKRQSVAFWCNPISGHATLYWYQQILGQGPKLLIQFQNNGVVDDSQLPKDRFSAERLKGVDSTLKIQPAKLEDSAVYLCASSSKLAGGPDTQYFGPGTRLTVL.

With respect to this clone: At one end the junction does not follow the germline gene, possibly because of a read error. The chain combines TRBV7-3 with TRBJ1-2; TRBD1 matches 10 bases. The CDR3 contains 14 residues. Germline CDR1 is SGHTA and CDR2 is FQGTGA. The CDR3 nucleotides read TGTGCCAGCAGCCCACAACCCGGGACAGGGGATTTCGCCTTC. Its translation is CASSPQPGTGDFAF. Full variable domain (remainder filled in from reference TRBV7-3 and TRBJ1-2): GAGVSQTPSNKVTEKGKYVELRCDPISGHTALYWYRQSLGQGPEFLIYFQGTGAADDSGLPNDRFFAVRPEGSVSTLKIQRTERGDSAVYLCASSPQPGTGDFAFGSGTRLTVV.

The rearrangement joins TRBV6-5 to TRBJ1-2; D ambiguous. Germline-derived CDR1 and CDR2 are MNHEY and SVGAGI. This CDR3 is built from 13 residues. Between the trimmed V and J ends, which lost 4 bases and 2 bases, there was a span of 8 bases. The CDR3 coding sequence is TGTGCCAGCAGTTTGGGGAGAAACTATGGCTACACCTTC. Residues: CASSLGRNYGYTF.

The chain joins TRBV6-5 to TRBJ2-7, with 8 bases identical to TRBD1. V lost 5 bases, J lost 2 bases, and 5 bases stayed unmatched. Germline V lookup: CDR1 MNHEY, CDR2 SVGAGI. This CDR3 region has 14 residues. This CDR3 is CASSNGQGPYEQYF. The CDR3 DNA reads as TGTGCCAGCAGTAATGGACAGGGTCCCTACGAGCAGTACTTC.

Regarding this clone: One end of the junction varies from germline; a read error may be responsible. The gene calls are TRBV7-7 and TRBJ2-7, with TRBD2 identical over 8 bases. This CDR3 comprises 16 residues. Looked up from germline, CDR1 is SSHAT and CDR2 is FNYEAQ (reference sequence). The CDR3 DNA follows: TGTGCTAGCAGCGCCCCCTCGGTGGGACTAGGTTACGAGCAGTACTTC. Its protein is CASSAPSVGLGYEQYF.